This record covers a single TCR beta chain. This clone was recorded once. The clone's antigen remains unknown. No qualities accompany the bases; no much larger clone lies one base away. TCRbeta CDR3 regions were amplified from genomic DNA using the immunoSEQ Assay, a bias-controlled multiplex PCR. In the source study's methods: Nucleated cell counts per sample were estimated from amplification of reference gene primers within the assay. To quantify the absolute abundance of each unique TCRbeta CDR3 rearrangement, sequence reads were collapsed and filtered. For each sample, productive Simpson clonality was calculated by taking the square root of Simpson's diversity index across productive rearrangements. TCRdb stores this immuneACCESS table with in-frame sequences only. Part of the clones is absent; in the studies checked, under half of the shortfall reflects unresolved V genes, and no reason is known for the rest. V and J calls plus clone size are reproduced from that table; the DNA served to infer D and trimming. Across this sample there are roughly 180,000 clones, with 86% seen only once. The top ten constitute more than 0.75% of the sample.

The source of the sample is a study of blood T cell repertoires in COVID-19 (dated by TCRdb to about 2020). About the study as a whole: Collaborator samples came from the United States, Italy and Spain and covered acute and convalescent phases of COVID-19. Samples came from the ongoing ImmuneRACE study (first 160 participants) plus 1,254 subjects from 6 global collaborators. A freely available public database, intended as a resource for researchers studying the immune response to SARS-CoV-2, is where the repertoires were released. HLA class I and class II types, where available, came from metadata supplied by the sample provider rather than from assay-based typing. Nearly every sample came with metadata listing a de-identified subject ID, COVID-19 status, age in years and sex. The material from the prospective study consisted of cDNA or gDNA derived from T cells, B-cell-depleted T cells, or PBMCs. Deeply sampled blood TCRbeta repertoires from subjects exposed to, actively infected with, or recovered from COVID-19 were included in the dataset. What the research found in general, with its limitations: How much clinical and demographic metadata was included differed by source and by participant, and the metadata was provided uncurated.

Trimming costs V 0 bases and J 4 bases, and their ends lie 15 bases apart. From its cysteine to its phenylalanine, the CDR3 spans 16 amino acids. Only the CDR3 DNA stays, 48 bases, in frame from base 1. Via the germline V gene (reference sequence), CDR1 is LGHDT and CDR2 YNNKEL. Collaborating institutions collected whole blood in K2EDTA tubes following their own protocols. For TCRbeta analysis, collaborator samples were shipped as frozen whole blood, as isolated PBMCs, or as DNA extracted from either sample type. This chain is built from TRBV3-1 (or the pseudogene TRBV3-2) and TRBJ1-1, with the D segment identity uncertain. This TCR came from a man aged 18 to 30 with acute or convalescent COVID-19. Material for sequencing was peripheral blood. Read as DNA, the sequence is TGTGCCAGCAGCCAAGAGTTAGGACTTGAGATCACTGAAGCTTTCTTT. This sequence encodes CASSQELGLEITEAFF.